Detailed here is one T cell receptor (beta chain). This entry belongs to a study of blood T cell repertoires in COVID-19. This table comes from immunoSEQ multiplex PCR, and its TCRdb copy is limited to in-frame clones, with some not included. The table shows roughly 250,000 clones, with around four fifths occurring only once. V lost 6 bases and J lost 3; bases outside the gene matches: 9. Germline CDR1 is SGHAT and CDR2 is FQNNGV. The CDR3 loop spans 16 amino acids. The chain has TRBV11-2 and TRBJ2-2, with TRBD2 identical over 8 bases. The clonotype was recovered from a woman aged 60 to 75 with active or convalescent COVID-19. The material sequenced was peripheral blood. For the CDR3, the DNA is TGTGCCAGCAGTCCTCGGGGGGGCCGCGACACCGGGGAGCTGTTTTTT. Its translation is CASSPRGGRDTGELFF. Full variable domain (rest looked up from reference TRBV11-2 and TRBJ2-2): EAGVAQSPRYKIIEKRQSVAFWCNPISGHATLYWYQQILGQGPKLLIQFQNNGVVDDSQLPKDRFSAERLKGVDSTLKIQPAKLEDSAVYLCASSPRGGRDTGELFFGEGSRLTVL.